This is a list of T cell receptor beta chains from one sample in a study of tumor-infiltrating lymphocytes in localized non-small cell lung cancer. Here immunoSEQ multiplex PCR was the method, and the copy in TCRdb shows in-frame clones only, minus some. The sample carries about 8,400 clones, 79% recorded once. Sequenced: uninvolved lung tissue not adjacent to the tumor. The receptors derive from a human donor with non-small cell lung cancer. CDR3s include the opening cysteine and the closing phenylalanine or tryptophan. The order of the fields is J gene, V gene, CDR3 protein.

j_call: TRBJ2-1; v_call: TRBV5-1; cdr3_aa: CASSLGTTRDNEQFF
j_call: TRBJ2-2; v_call: TRBV11-1; cdr3_aa: CASRTGQNTGELFF
j_call: TRBJ2-7; v_call: TRBV27; cdr3_aa: CASSPLGKGNEQYF
j_call: TRBJ2-7; v_call: TRBV10-3; cdr3_aa: CAISDLGIEQNEQYF
j_call: TRBJ1-5; v_call: TRBV2; cdr3_aa: CASSESGPFNQPQHF
j_call: TRBJ2-5; v_call: TRBV27; cdr3_aa: CASSLLGPQSETQYF
j_call: TRBJ1-3; v_call: TRBV27; cdr3_aa: CASSLSRTPGNTIYF
j_call: TRBJ1-1; v_call: TRBV5-1; cdr3_aa: CASSFLGQGGEAFF
j_call: TRBJ2-1; v_call: TRBV6-5; cdr3_aa: CASSYSFTSPNEQFF
j_call: TRBJ1-3; v_call: TRBV29-1; cdr3_aa: CSVSESGNTIYF
j_call: TRBJ2-7; v_call: TRBV19; cdr3_aa: CASSTSGGFGNEQYF
j_call: TRBJ2-1; v_call: TRBV28; cdr3_aa: CATLGVEREETNEQFF
j_call: TRBJ2-1; v_call: TRBV11-2; cdr3_aa: CASRLPGLEINEQFF
j_call: TRBJ2-1; v_call: TRBV10-3; cdr3_aa: CAISERNEQFF
j_call: TRBJ1-2; v_call: TRBV5-1; cdr3_aa: CASSLGVEASWGYTF
j_call: TRBJ1-3; v_call: TRBV5-1; cdr3_aa: CASSLSTVSGNTIYF
j_call: TRBJ1-1; v_call: TRBV5-1; cdr3_aa: CASSLVRGADTEAFF
j_call: TRBJ1-2; v_call: TRBV28; cdr3_aa: CASTTSKGAGYGYTF
j_call: TRBJ2-2; v_call: TRBV25-1; cdr3_aa: CASTPRDRENTGELFF
j_call: TRBJ2-2; v_call: TRBV19; cdr3_aa: CASSIGLREYTGELFF
j_call: TRBJ1-2; v_call: TRBV19; cdr3_aa: CASSINGNYGYTF
j_call: TRBJ2-7; v_call: TRBV14; cdr3_aa: CASSQDGSAGVYEQYF
j_call: TRBJ1-6; v_call: TRBV6-5; cdr3_aa: CASSSGAFSYNSPLHF
j_call: TRBJ1-5; v_call: TRBV19; cdr3_aa: CASSPMTGEHQPQHF
j_call: TRBJ1-1; v_call: TRBV5-1; cdr3_aa: CASSLEGRAEAFF
j_call: TRBJ2-2; v_call: TRBV19; cdr3_aa: CASSSLAGLNTGELFF
j_call: TRBJ1-1; v_call: TRBV30; cdr3_aa: CAWNLGQVNTEAFF